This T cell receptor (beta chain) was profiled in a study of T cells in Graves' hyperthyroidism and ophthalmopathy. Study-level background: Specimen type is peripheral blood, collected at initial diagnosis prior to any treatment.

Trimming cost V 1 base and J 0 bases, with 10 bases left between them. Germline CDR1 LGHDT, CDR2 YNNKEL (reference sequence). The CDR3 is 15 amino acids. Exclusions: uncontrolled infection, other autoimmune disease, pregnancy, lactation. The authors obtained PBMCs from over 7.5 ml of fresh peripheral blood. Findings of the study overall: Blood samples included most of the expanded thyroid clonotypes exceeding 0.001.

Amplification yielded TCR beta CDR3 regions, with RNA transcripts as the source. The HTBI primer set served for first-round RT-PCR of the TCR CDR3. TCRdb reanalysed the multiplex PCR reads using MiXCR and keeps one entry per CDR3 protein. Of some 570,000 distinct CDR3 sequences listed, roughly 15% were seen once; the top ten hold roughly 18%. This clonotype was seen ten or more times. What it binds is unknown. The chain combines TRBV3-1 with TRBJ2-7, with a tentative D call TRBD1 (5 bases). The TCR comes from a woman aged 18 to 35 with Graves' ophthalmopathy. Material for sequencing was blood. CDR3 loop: CASSQGRVSSYEQYF. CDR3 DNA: TGTGCCAGCAGCCAAGGCAGGGTTAGCTCCTACGAGCAGTACTTC.